This entry concerns a single T cell receptor beta chain. Its antigen is currently unknown. The CDR3 extends over 13 amino acids. The germline gives CDR1 SGHTA, CDR2 FQGNSA. The V gene end was trimmed by 5 bases and the J gene end by 6 bases; junction bases not matched to a gene: 7. This sample was included in a study of T cell responses to AZD1222 COVID-19 vaccine. General study points: Per reports, nearly half of all spike-specific TCRs target regions that are unmutated in variants. Among the donors, most were white British and more were female, and clonal diversity was possibly underestimated.

TCRdb keeps only in-frame clones here, not all; method: immunoSEQ multiplex PCR. The sample includes approximately 150,000 clones, 90% to 95% of them seen just once. This TCR was sampled from an adult in good health. The sample in question was peripheral blood, obtained on day 0 of AZD1222 vaccination. This sequence joins TRBV7-2 and TRBJ2-7; 7 bases line up with TRBD1. In nucleotides, the CDR3 is TGTGCCAGCAGCACCAACGACAGGGCCGAGCAGTACTTC. Its translation: CASSTNDRAEQYF.